This T cell receptor beta chain was captured in a study of Graves' ophthalmopathy and Graves' hyperthyroidism. Ten or more counts support this clonotype. Amplification from RNA transcripts yielded the TCR beta CDR3 regions. In the first round, RT-PCR was carried out with HTBI primers, and a multiplex PCR formed the second round. TCRdb reprocessed the multiplex PCR reads with MiXCR, giving one entry per CDR3 protein. This table holds fewer than 250,000 distinct CDR3 sequences, around 30% found once. The V gene lost 3 bases and the J gene lost 1 base, with 9 bases spanning the gap. The CDR3 length is 14 residues.

The V gene is TRBV12-3 or TRBV12-4, the J gene TRBJ1-1; D call uncertain. This receptor was taken from a middle-aged man with Graves' ophthalmopathy. Sequenced input: peripheral blood. This chain's CDR3 is CASSFIRANTEAFF. The CDR3 DNA reads TGTGCCAGCAGTTTCATTAGGGCGAACACTGAAGCTTTCTTT.